This TCR beta chain came from a study of cytotoxic CD8 clonotypes in ibrutinib-treated CLL. Study in general: Mean per-sample yields comprised roughly 260,000 productive templates and roughly 86,000 productive rearrangements. Study results and caveats: Clonality (at baseline) was higher than in age-matched healthy donors and tracked circulating CD8+ T-cell counts.

Clones were sequenced by immunoSEQ multiplex PCR, and TCRdb holds only the in-frame ones, with some missing. The sample has over 150,000 clones; roughly 72% are singletons. The V end was cut by 4 bases, the J end by 2 bases, with 9 bases between. Germline lookup yields CDR1 MDHEN and CDR2 SYDVKM. There are 14 residues in the CDR3. As concerns this clone: Its antigen is unidentified.

This specimen was PBMCs, taken after 24 months of ibrutinib treatment. The chain carries TRBV28 and TRBJ1-5; D is possibly TRBD1 (5 bases). This sequence originates from a human donor with chronic lymphocytic leukemia. This CDR3 reads CASSSLGGNQPQHF. CDR3 in DNA: TGTGCCAGCAGTTCCCTAGGGGGCAATCAGCCCCAGCATTTT.